These T cell receptor beta chains were read from a single sample in a study of blood T cells in healthy people across ages. TCRdb reprocessed the 5' RACE reads via MiXCR and lists one record per CDR3 protein. The table includes roughly 1,500,000 distinct CDR3 sequences, 42% detected once. The sample consisted of blood. These receptors originate from a young woman in good health. Both conserved end residues are part of each CDR3. A D gene is named only where the DNA matches it firmly. The size field is filled for only some rows; it gives once, few, many or a size class.

size,D,J,V,DNA,CDR3
.,.,TRBJ1-1,TRBV6-5,TGTGCCAGCAGCTGCCCCCCGGGGAGGAACACTGAAGCTTTCTTT,CASSCPPGRNTEAFF
.,.,TRBJ1-1,TRBV5-6,TGTGCCAGCAGACCCTCAGGCCCCAACACTGAAGCTTTCTTT,CASRPSGPNTEAFF
.,.,TRBJ2-5,TRBV6-6,TGTGCCAGCAGTTACTCCCGAGATGTGTTGGGAGAGACCCAGTACTTC,CASSYSRDVLGETQYF
few,.,TRBJ2-1,TRBV4-1,TGCGCCAGCAGCCAAGTGAATCTAGTGAGTTACGATGAGCAGTTCTTC,CASSQVNLVSYDEQFF
few,.,TRBJ2-7,TRBV7-9,TGTGCCAGCAGCTTAGAGAGCGGGACATCCTACGAGCAGTACTTC,CASSLESGTSYEQYF
.,TRBD1,TRBJ2-2,TRBV28,TGTGCCAGCAATAAACAGGGGAGCACCGGGGAGCTGTTTTTT,CASNKQGSTGELFF
.,.,TRBJ1-1,TRBV2,TGTGCCAGCAAGGGGTCGGGGACTGAAGCTTTCTTT,CASKGSGTEAFF
.,TRBD2,TRBJ2-1,TRBV6-1,TGTGCCAGCAGTTTTGTGCCGGGACTAGCGGGAGTTGAGCAGTTCTTC,CASSFVPGLAGVEQFF
few,.,TRBJ1-5,TRBV4-1,TGCGCCAGCAGCCTCGGGGGAACAGGGCTATATGGCGTTCAGCCCCAGCATTTT,CASSLGGTGLYGVQPQHF
many,.,TRBJ2-3,TRBV6-6,TGTGCCAGCAAAATAGCGTTCCCAGATACGCAGTATTTT,CASKIAFPDTQYF
.,.,TRBJ2-3,TRBV18,TGTGCCAGCTCACCAACCCCTGAACGCATCACAGATACGCAGTATTTT,CASSPTPERITDTQYF
.,.,TRBJ1-2,TRBV2,TGTGCCAGCAGCGAGACTCGAACAGGGCTCACTAACTATGGCTACACCTTC,CASSETRTGLTNYGYTF
few,.,TRBJ2-1,TRBV20-1,TGCAGTGCTATTTTCCCGTCGCGTTATAATGAGCAGTTCTTC,CSAIFPSRYNEQFF
few,.,TRBJ1-5,TRBV7-9,TGTGCCAGCGCACCAGGGGGCAATCAGCCCCAGCATTTT,CASAPGGNQPQHF
few,.,TRBJ2-5,TRBV20-1,TGCAGTGCTAGGGACAAAGAGACCCAGTACTTC,CSARDKETQYF
few,TRBD2,TRBJ2-5,TRBV12-3/TRBV12-4,TGTGCCAGCAGTGGCGGGGGGGGCCAAGAGACCCAGTACTTC,CASSGGGGQETQYF
few,.,TRBJ2-1,TRBV19,TGTGCCAGTGGGGGGGGCGATGAGCAGTTCTTC,CASGGGDEQFF
.,TRBD1,TRBJ2-7,TRBV7-8,TGTGCCAGCAGCCCGGCGACAGGGATCTACGAGCAGTACTTC,CASSPATGIYEQYF
.,TRBD2,TRBJ2-1,TRBV6-1,TGTGCCAGCGACATTTTGGGAGGGAAAGCCAATGAGCAGTTCTTC,CASDILGGKANEQFF
.,.,TRBJ2-3,TRBV4-1,TGCGCCAGCAGCCAAGAGACCCGGCCAGATACGCAGTATTTT,CASSQETRPDTQYF
few,TRBD2,TRBJ2-3,TRBV10-3,TGTGCCATTCTTGGGACTAGCGGCACAGATACGCAGTATTTT,CAILGTSGTDTQYF
.,.,TRBJ2-7,TRBV5-6,TGTGCCAGCAGCTTGGGATCTGTTAAGGGATCCGAGCAGTACTTC,CASSLGSVKGSEQYF
many,TRBD2,TRBJ2-1,TRBV5-1,TGTGCCAGCAGCTCGGGACTAGCGGTTTACAATGAGCAGTTCTTC,CASSSGLAVYNEQFF
.,.,TRBJ2-7,TRBV7-3,TGTGCCAGCAGCTCCCGACAAGGCCTTATGGAGGAGCAGTACTTC,CASSSRQGLMEEQYF
.,.,TRBJ2-7,TRBV12-3/TRBV12-4,TGTGCCAGCAGTTTAGGTGGAGCCTACTACGAGCAGTACTTC,CASSLGGAYYEQYF
.,TRBD2,TRBJ2-1,TRBV5-1,TGCGCCAGCCACCCCGGGGCGACTAGCGGGTACAATGAGCAGTTCTTC,CASHPGATSGYNEQFF
few,.,TRBJ2-3,TRBV5-1,TGCGCCAGCAGCTCCAGGGGCGGTAATACAGATACGCAGTATTTT,CASSSRGGNTDTQYF
.,.,TRBJ2-3,TRBV10-3,TGTGCCATCAGTGAGTCTGAGGACTCTAGAGATACGCAGTATTTT,CAISESEDSRDTQYF
.,.,TRBJ2-3,TRBV4-3,TGCGCCAGCAGCCAAGATTTCGGAAACACAGATACGCAGTATTTT,CASSQDFGNTDTQYF
.,TRBD1,TRBJ2-7,TRBV4-1,TGCGCCAGCAGCCAAGATAGAGGACAGGGGAGTTACGAGCAGTACTTC,CASSQDRGQGSYEQYF
.,.,TRBJ1-3,TRBV7-2,TGTGCCAGCAGCTTAGATTCTTGGAGTGGAAACACCATATATTTT,CASSLDSWSGNTIYF
.,.,TRBJ2-1,TRBV6-6,TGTGCCAGCAGTGACTCGGTGGGGAATGAGCAGTTCTTC,CASSDSVGNEQFF
.,.,TRBJ1-6,TRBV6-5,TGTGCCAGCAGTTACTCGATCGGGACAAACTATAATTCACCCCTCCACTTT,CASSYSIGTNYNSPLHF
few,.,TRBJ2-7,TRBV7-8,TGTGCCAGCAGCTTAGAACCAGCAGCCCGCTCCTACGAGCAGTACTTC,CASSLEPAARSYEQYF
few,TRBD1,TRBJ2-3,TRBV6-7,TGTGCCAGCAGCTCGGGACAGGAGAGCACAGATACGCAGTATTTT,CASSSGQESTDTQYF
.,.,TRBJ1-5,TRBV12-3/TRBV12-4,TGTGCCAGCAGTTTCACCGGGATAGGGAATCAGCCCCAGCATTTT,CASSFTGIGNQPQHF
few,.,TRBJ2-1,TRBV5-1,TGCGCCAGCAGCTTGACGAGGGAGGTGAACAATGAGCAGTTCTTC,CASSLTREVNNEQFF
.,.,TRBJ1-2,TRBV18,TGTGCCAGCTCACCGGAAAACAGGGTTGCTAACTATGGCTACACCTTC,CASSPENRVANYGYTF
.,TRBD2,TRBJ2-3,TRBV3-1,TGTGCCAGCAGCCAAGAACTAGCGGGAGGCCCTTACGGAGATACGCAGTATTTT,CASSQELAGGPYGDTQYF
.,.,TRBJ2-7,TRBV4-2,TGTGCCAGCAGCCAAGAAGCGGGCAGCGAGCAGTACTTC,CASSQEAGSEQYF
.,TRBD1,TRBJ2-7,TRBV2,TGTGCCATAACCCGGGACAGGGTCACCGAGCAGTACTTC,CAITRDRVTEQYF
.,TRBD2,TRBJ2-3,TRBV15,TGTGCCACCAGCAGGAGACTAGCGGGTAGCACAGATACGCAGTATTTT,CATSRRLAGSTDTQYF
few,.,TRBJ2-7,TRBV15,TGTGCCACCAGGGAGAGTGGAGGTATTATCTACGAGCAGTACTTC,CATRESGGIIYEQYF
.,TRBD2,TRBJ2-1,TRBV9,TGTGCCAGCAGCGTAGACCGCGGGGGGGTCTACAATGAGCAGTTCTTC,CASSVDRGGVYNEQFF
.,TRBD1,TRBJ2-7,TRBV27,TGTGCCAGCAGTTTTATCAGTGGGACAGGGGCAACCTACGAGCAGTACTTC,CASSFISGTGATYEQYF
few,.,TRBJ2-1,TRBV12-3/TRBV12-4,TGTGCCAGCAGAAGCCGACAGGGAGGACACAATGAGCAGTTCTTC,CASRSRQGGHNEQFF
.,TRBD1,TRBJ2-5,TRBV7-6,TGTGCCAGCAGACCCCTGGGACAGGGAGCTCGAGAGACCCAGTACTTC,CASRPLGQGARETQYF
many,TRBD2,TRBJ2-7,TRBV5-1,TGTGCCAGCAGTCTAGCGGGGGGGACCTACAATGAGCAGTACTTC,CASSLAGGTYNEQYF
few,TRBD1,TRBJ1-2,TRBV4-1,TGCGCCAGCAGCCAACATGGACAGGGGTATGGCTACACCTTC,CASSQHGQGYGYTF
.,TRBD2,TRBJ2-1,TRBV6-2/TRBV6-3,TGTGCCAGCAGCCCTATCTACCGAGCGGGGGGGCGGGATGAGCAGTTCTTC,CASSPIYRAGGRDEQFF
few,.,TRBJ2-1,TRBV6-5,TGTGCCAGCAGTTACTCGAGGGATAGCGGCGATTACAATGAGCAGTTCTTC,CASSYSRDSGDYNEQFF
.,.,TRBJ2-5,TRBV2,TGTGCCAGCAGTGAACGGGAGATCGTGACGGAGACCCAGTACTTC,CASSEREIVTETQYF
.,.,TRBJ2-3,TRBV4-1,TGCGCCAGCAGCCAAGTCGAAAGCACAGATACGCAGTATTTT,CASSQVESTDTQYF
.,TRBD1,TRBJ1-4,TRBV28,TGTGCCAGCAGTTGGGACAGGGTAACTAATGAAAAACTGTTTTTT,CASSWDRVTNEKLFF